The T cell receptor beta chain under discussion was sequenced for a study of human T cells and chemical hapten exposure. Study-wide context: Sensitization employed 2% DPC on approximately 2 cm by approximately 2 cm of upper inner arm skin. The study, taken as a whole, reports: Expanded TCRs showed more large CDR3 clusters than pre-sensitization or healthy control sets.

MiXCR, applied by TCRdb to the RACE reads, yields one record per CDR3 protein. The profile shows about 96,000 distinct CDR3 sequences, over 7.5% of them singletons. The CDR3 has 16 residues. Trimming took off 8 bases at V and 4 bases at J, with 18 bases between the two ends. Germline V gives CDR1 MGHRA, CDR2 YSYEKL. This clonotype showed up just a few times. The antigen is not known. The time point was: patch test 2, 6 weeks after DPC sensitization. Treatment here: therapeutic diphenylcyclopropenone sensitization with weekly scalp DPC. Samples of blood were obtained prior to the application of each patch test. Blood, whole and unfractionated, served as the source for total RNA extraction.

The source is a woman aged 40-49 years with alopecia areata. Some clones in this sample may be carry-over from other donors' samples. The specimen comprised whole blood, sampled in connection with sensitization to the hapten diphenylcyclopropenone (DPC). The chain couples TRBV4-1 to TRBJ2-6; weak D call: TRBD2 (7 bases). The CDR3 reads CASEPGGASGANVLTF. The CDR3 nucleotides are TGCGCCAGCGAACCGGGGGGCGCCTCCGGGGCCAACGTCCTGACTTTC.